The 29 T cell receptor beta chains below come from one sample, sequenced in a study of a mutant IDH1 vaccine in newly diagnosed glioma. Their target antigens are unknown. The method was immunoSEQ multiplex PCR; TCRdb's version includes in-frame clones alone and lacks a portion of them. The top ten clones hold 4.7% of a sample with some 47,000 clones, approximately 81% of them seen once. Time point here: week 35, safety follow-up. Each dose delivered 300 ug of mutant IDH1 20-mer peptide subcutaneously with imiquimod. The sample consisted of PBMCs, taken from a glioma patient whose treatment included an IDH1 peptide vaccine. The receptor source for this set is a woman in her forties with glioma. Some clones in this sample may be carry-over from other donors' samples.

The rearrangement joins TRBV5-1 to TRBJ2-7, with D maybe TRBD2 (6 bases). In germline, CDR1 is SGHRS, CDR2 YFSETQ. The CDR3 totals 14 residues. V was clipped by 4 bases and J by 5 bases, with 16 bases between them. CDR3: CASSTGALEDEQYF. CDR3 nucleotides: TGCGCCAGCAGCACGGGAGCCCTGGAGGACGAGCAGTACTTC.

The chain combines TRBV19 with TRBJ1-5; TRBD1 aligns across 7 bases. The CDR3 is made up of 14 amino acids. The V and J ends lost 10 bases and 1 base, in that order; junction bases with no gene match: 7. In germline, CDR1 is LNHDA, CDR2 SQIVND (reference sequence). The chain's CDR3 is CAISDRVSNQPQHF. As DNA, the CDR3 is TGTGCCATCTCAGACAGGGTCAGCAATCAGCCCCAGCATTTT.

The V call is TRBV27, the J call TRBJ1-1, with 7 bases lining up with TRBD1. Germline CDR1 is MNHEY and CDR2 is SMNVEV (reference sequence). The CDR3 has 16 residues. V lost 2 bases and J lost 6; bases outside the gene matches: 12. CDR3 amino acids: CASSLPQRGQSPEAFF. The CDR3 coding sequence is TGTGCCAGCAGTTTACCCCAAAGGGGGCAGTCCCCTGAAGCTTTCTTT.

The V and J genes are TRBV4-3 and TRBJ2-3; a weak D match, TRBD1 (6 bases). The V end lost 2 bases, the J end lost 3 bases, and 15 bases lay between the germline ends. The CDR3 loop spans 16 amino acids. Germline V gene lookup returns CDR1 LGHNA and CDR2 YSLEER. CDR3 in DNA: TGCGCCAGCAGCCAAAAATGGGGGCGGTGGACAGATACGCAGTATTTT. It yields the protein CASSQKWGRWTDTQYF.

This chain joins TRBV28 and TRBJ2-3, with TRBD2 matching 8 bases. Losses at the gene ends were 6 bases for V and 0 bases for J; bases not matched to a gene: 11. CDR3 length: 17 residues. CDR1 and CDR2 (germline): MDHEN, SYDVKM. CDR3: CASSSSGPRRSTDTQYF. In DNA, the CDR3 is TGTGCCAGCAGCTCTAGCGGGCCTCGACGTAGCACAGATACGCAGTATTTT.

The rearrangement uses TRBV25-1 and TRBJ1-5, with a possible D match to TRBD1 (6 bases). The CDR3 runs to 15 residues. V gave up 4 bases and J gave up 7 bases, with 17 bases separating them. Germline-derived CDR1 and CDR2 are MGHDK and SYGVNS. CDR3 in DNA: TGTGCCAGCAGTGGCGATCAGGGGTTCGGGCAGCCCCAGCATTTT. Amino acid sequence: CASSGDQGFGQPQHF.

V and J are TRBV7-2 and TRBJ1-5, with D uncertain. Trimming shortened V by 4 bases and J by 7 bases, and 14 bases separated the two germline ends. This CDR3 has 14 amino acids. CDR1 SGHTA and CDR2 FQGNSA come from the germline V gene. The CDR3 loop is CASSSGEGYQPQHF. CDR3 DNA sequence: TGTGCCAGCAGCTCCGGAGAGGGATACCAGCCCCAGCATTTT.

The V call is TRBV28, the J call TRBJ1-4; D may be TRBD1 (5 bases). Germline assignment: CDR1 MDHEN and CDR2 SYDVKM. This CDR3 has 14 amino acids. V was shortened by 7 bases and J by 0 bases, with 9 bases between the two germline ends. The DNA of the CDR3 is TGTGCCAGCAAACAGGATGCAACTAATGAAAAACTGTTTTTT. Protein: CASKQDATNEKLFF.

CDR3 in DNA: TGTGCCAGCAGCTTCATGGGGCTAGCGGGAGATGAGCAGTACTTC. Its protein product is CASSFMGLAGDEQYF. The chain couples TRBV7-8 to TRBJ2-7; 10 bases fit TRBD2. Germline V lookup: CDR1 SGHVS, CDR2 FQNEAQ. This CDR3 spans 15 amino acids. Germline trimming cut 3 bases from V and 7 bases from J; bases unmatched to any gene: 9. Filled out from reference TRBV7-8 and TRBJ2-7, the complete variable domain reads GAGVSQSPRYKVAKRGQDVALRCDPISGHVSLFWYQQALGQGPEFLTYFQNEAQLDKSGLPSDRFFAERPEGSVSTLKIQRTQQEDSAVYLCASSFMGLAGDEQYFGPGTRLTVT.

The chain combines TRBV18 with TRBJ1-1; D is undetermined. Germline values: CDR1 KGHSH, CDR2 LQKENI. This CDR3 contains 13 residues. V shed 5 bases and J shed 1 base, with 8 bases lying between them. The CDR3 reads CASSEGPNTEAFF. The CDR3 DNA reads as TGTGCCAGCTCAGAAGGACCGAACACTGAAGCTTTCTTT.

The chain links TRBV5-1 to TRBJ2-7, with D perhaps TRBD1 (6 bases). V lost 0 bases and J 1 base, leaving 17 bases between the germline ends. CDR1 and CDR2 (germline): SGHRS, YFSETQ. The CDR3 totals 17 residues. The CDR3 sequence is CASSLVFRGRDSYEQYF. Written as DNA, the CDR3 is TGCGCCAGCAGCTTGGTTTTCAGGGGACGAGATTCCTACGAGCAGTACTTC.

J is TRBJ2-2 and V is TRBV29-1, with D possibly being TRBD1 or TRBD2 (5 bases each). CDR1 SQVTM and CDR2 ANQGSEA come from the germline V gene. The CDR3 spans 15 residues. Trimming pared 3 bases from V and 2 bases from J, leaving 13 bases between. In DNA form, the CDR3 reads TGCAGCGTTGAGGGGGTCGCGCTTAACACCGGGGAGCTGTTTTTT. Residues: CSVEGVALNTGELFF.

The rearrangement uses TRBV6-5 and TRBJ2-3, with D unresolved. Per the germline V gene, CDR1 is MNHEY and CDR2 is SVGAGI. CDR3 length: 13 amino acids. V dropped 8 bases and J dropped 2 bases, with 11 bases sitting between them. The DNA of the CDR3 is TGTGCCAGCGTCGGTGAAGACACAGATACGCAGTATTTT. It translates to CASVGEDTDTQYF.

This chain joins TRBV11-2 and TRBJ1-4; weak D call: TRBD1 (5 bases). The CDR3 has 15 amino acids. Germline CDR1 is SGHAT and CDR2 is FQNNGV. V dropped 1 base and J dropped 7 bases, with 13 bases sitting between them. Here the CDR3 DNA reads TGTGCCAGCAGCTTAGTCGGGCAGGGCGGTGAAAAACTGTTTTTT. Translation gives CASSLVGQGGEKLFF. Using reference TRBV11-2 and TRBJ1-4 for the parts outside the CDR3, the full variable domain is EAGVAQSPRYKIIEKRQSVAFWCNPISGHATLYWYQQILGQGPKLLIQFQNNGVVDDSQLPKDRFSAERLKGVDSTLKIQPAKLEDSAVYLCASSLVGQGGEKLFFGSGTQLSVL.

The rearrangement uses TRBV4-1 and TRBJ1-5; D is undetermined. This CDR3 contains 15 residues. V dropped 0 bases and J dropped 1 base, with 7 bases sitting between them. From germline, CDR1 is MGHRA and CDR2 YSYEKL. The CDR3 bases are TGCGCCAGCAGCCAAGAGGCCCTAAGCAATCAGCCCCAGCATTTT. This encodes CASSQEALSNQPQHF.

This chain uses TRBV29-1 with TRBJ2-7, with 7 nucleotides matching TRBD1. Germline V CDR1 and CDR2: SQVTM, ANQGSEA. The V and J ends lost 3 bases and 6 bases, in that order; junction bases with no gene match: 8. This CDR3 comprises 13 residues. CDR3 nucleotides: TGCAGCGTTGATCGGACAGGTAACACCGAGCAGTACTTC. Its protein product is CSVDRTGNTEQYF.

The chain uses TRBV19 and TRBJ1-2, with D possibly being TRBD1 (6 bases). The CDR3 has 14 residues. Germline V gene sequence: CDR1 LNHDA, CDR2 SQIVND (reference sequence). The V gene lost 6 bases and the J gene lost 0 bases, with 11 bases spanning the gap. DNA for the CDR3: TGTGCCAGTAGCGCGGACAGAGCTAACTATGGCTACACCTTC. This translates into CASSADRANYGYTF.

The V and J genes are TRBV4-2 and TRBJ2-3, with D unclear. V was pared by 4 bases and J by 4 bases, with 12 bases between. Germline CDR1 reads LGHNA; CDR2 reads YNFKEQ. The CDR3 runs 14 residues. CDR3 in amino acids: CASSRLNAADTQYF. For the CDR3, the DNA is TGTGCCAGCAGCCGACTTAATGCGGCAGATACGCAGTATTTT.

J is TRBJ1-3 and V is TRBV5-1; D remains ambiguous. Germline V gene data show CDR1 as SGHRS and CDR2 as YFSETQ. This CDR3 has 15 residues. Deletions cut 4 bases from V and 0 bases from J, with 11 bases between. The CDR3 DNA follows: TGCGCCAGCAGCCCGGCGGAGGGCTCTGGAAACACCATATATTTT. Translating gives CASSPAEGSGNTIYF.

V usage is TRBV4-3 and J usage is TRBJ2-1, with unresolved D. V was trimmed by 4 bases and J by 4 bases, leaving 8 bases between them. Germline lookup yields CDR1 LGHNA and CDR2 YSLEER. CDR3 length equals 13 residues. CDR3 residues: CASSPDPYNEQFF. CDR3 in DNA: TGCGCCAGCAGCCCGGACCCTTACAATGAGCAGTTCTTC.

The genes are TRBV19 and TRBJ2-2, with D perhaps matching TRBD2 (6 bases). V lost 4 bases, J lost 3 bases, and 9 bases lay in between. The CDR3 runs 14 residues. CDR1 and CDR2 from the germline V gene are LNHDA and SQIVND (reference sequence). Here the CDR3 reads CASSTGVDTGELFF. CDR3 DNA sequence: TGTGCCAGTAGTACGGGGGTCGACACCGGGGAGCTGTTTTTT.

The rearrangement links TRBV19 to TRBJ2-3; D is uncertain. This CDR3 contains 16 residues. V was cut by 2 bases and J by 2 bases, with 14 bases left in between. Looked up from germline, CDR1 is LNHDA and CDR2 is SQIVND (reference sequence). This chain's CDR3 is CASSISRDLSTDTQYF. DNA for the CDR3: TGTGCCAGTAGTATATCCCGCGACCTTTCCACAGATACGCAGTATTTT.

J is TRBJ1-1 and V is TRBV4-1, with 7 positions matching TRBD1. CDR3 size: 21 residues. V lost 0 bases, J lost 6 bases, and 25 bases stayed unmatched. Germline V lookup: CDR1 MGHRA, CDR2 YSYEKL. This CDR3 is CASSQETEPGGQPEDRPEAFF. CDR3 nucleotides: TGCGCCAGCAGCCAAGAAACCGAACCGGGGGGACAGCCCGAAGATCGCCCTGAAGCTTTCTTT.

This clone was seen only a few times. CDR3 coding DNA: TGTGCCAGCAGCCCCTGGCCCGGGGGTGAAGCTTTCTTT. This codes for CASSPWPGGEAFF. The chain combines TRBV4-2 with TRBJ1-1; tentative D call: TRBD1 (5 bases). Germline V gene sequence: CDR1 LGHNA, CDR2 YNFKEQ. This CDR3 is 13 amino acids long. V was shortened by 4 bases and J by 7 bases, with 13 bases between the two germline ends.

The V call is TRBV7-9, the J call TRBJ2-1; D might be TRBD2 (5 bases). CDR1 is SEHNR, CDR2 FQNEAQ, per germline (reference sequence). There are 16 residues in the CDR3. Trimming took 5 bases from V and 8 from J, leaving 22 bases between them. CDR3 DNA sequence: TGTGCCAGCAGCCCAATAACAACCGGGGTGCACTATGAGCAGTTCTTC. Translating gives CASSPITTGVHYEQFF.

J is TRBJ2-2 and V is TRBV7-2, with TRBD2 identical over 7 bases. This CDR3 spans 14 amino acids. The germline CDR1 and CDR2 sequences are SGHTA and FQGNSA. The V gene end was trimmed by 5 bases and the J gene end by 4 bases; junction bases not matched to a gene: 4. The chain's CDR3 is CASSPTSTTGELFF. The CDR3 DNA is TGTGCCAGCAGCCCGACTAGCACCACCGGGGAGCTGTTTTTT.

By share of the sample, this clone is medium-sized (0.01 to 0.1%). The chain combines TRBV7-2 with TRBJ1-1; D gene ambiguous. The CDR3 extends over 13 amino acids. The germline V gene has CDR1 SGHTA and CDR2 FQGNSA. Trimming took 4 bases from V and 1 from J, leaving 7 bases between them. The CDR3 reads CASSWSGNTEAFF. In DNA form, the CDR3 reads TGTGCCAGCAGCTGGTCAGGGAACACTGAAGCTTTCTTT.

The chain is built from TRBV6-4 and TRBJ1-6; D might be TRBD1 (6 bases). V lost 2 bases and J 2 bases, leaving 7 bases between the germline ends. The CDR3 covers 15 residues. In germline, CDR1 is MRHNA, CDR2 SNTAGT. Here the CDR3 DNA reads TGTGCCAGCAGTGACAACAGGGCCTATAATTCACCCCTCCACTTT. Protein product: CASSDNRAYNSPLHF.

The chain has TRBV4-3 and TRBJ2-1, with 7 nucleotides matching TRBD2. Trimming at V came to 0 bases and at J to 0 bases, leaving 8 bases not matched to a gene. Germline values: CDR1 LGHNA, CDR2 YSLEER. This CDR3 contains 18 residues. The CDR3 DNA follows: TGCGCCAGCAGCCAAGAGGGAGGGCCGGGGAGCTCCTACAATGAGCAGTTCTTC. Translating gives CASSQEGGPGSSYNEQFF.